The clone carrying this TCR beta chain was seen at least ten times. This specimen comes from a study of metastatic and nonmetastatic thyroid tumors. This CDR3 contains 14 residues. V lost 0 bases, J lost 3 bases, and 12 bases lay in between. Looked up from germline, CDR1 is DFQATT and CDR2 is SNEGSKA (reference sequence). Until they underwent thyroid surgery, no patient had received any treatment. TCRdb re-analyzed the PCR reads using MiXCR. The sample records over 65,000 clones, approximately 12% being singletons. The chain carries TRBV20-1 and TRBJ2-7; D not resolved. The sample consisted of tumor tissue. The sequence was collected from a female donor with papillary thyroid cancer or a benign thyroid nodule (not recorded which). Some clones in this sample may be carry-over from other donors' samples. The CDR3 reads CSARERSTDYEQYF. CDR3 DNA: TGCAGTGCTAGAGAGCGATCAACAGACTACGAGCAGTACTTC.